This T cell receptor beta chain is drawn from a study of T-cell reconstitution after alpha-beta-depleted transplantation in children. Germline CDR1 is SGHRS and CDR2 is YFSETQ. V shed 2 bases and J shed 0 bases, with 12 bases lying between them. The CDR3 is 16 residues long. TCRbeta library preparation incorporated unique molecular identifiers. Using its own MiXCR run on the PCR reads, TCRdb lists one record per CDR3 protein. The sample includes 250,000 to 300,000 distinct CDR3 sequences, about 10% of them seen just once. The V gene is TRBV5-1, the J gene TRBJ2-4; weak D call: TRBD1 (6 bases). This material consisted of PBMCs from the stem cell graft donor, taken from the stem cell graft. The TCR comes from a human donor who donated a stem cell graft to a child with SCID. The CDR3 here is CASSFITGLAKNIQYF. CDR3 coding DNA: TGCGCCAGCAGCTTTATTACAGGGCTAGCCAAAAACATTCAGTACTTC.